The present TCR beta chain was sequenced within a study of blood T cell repertoires in COVID-19. The overall study: COVID-19 samples, acute and convalescent, were from the United States, Italy and Spain. T cells, B-cell-depleted T cells, or PBMCs provided the cDNA or gDNA that served as material.

Original analysis: From reference gene primer amplification, estimates of nucleated cell counts were derived. Repertoires were generated with immunoSEQ multiplex PCR, while TCRdb's copy carries only in-frame clones and drops some. The V and J calls and clone size were taken over from that table, and D and trimming were inferred from the DNA. The sample comprises some 150,000 clones, more than 75% of which are singletons, and 8.6% rests with the top ten. The material sequenced was peripheral blood. The receptor's source is a woman aged 45-65 years with active or convalescent COVID-19.

CDR3 sequence reads: CSALQGSHAFF. The CDR3 nucleotides read TGCAGTGCCCTACAGGGCTCTCACGCTTTCTTT. This chain links TRBV20-1 with TRBJ1-1, with a possible D match to TRBD1 (6 bases). The CDR3 runs 11 residues. Trimming shortened V by 6 bases and J by 11 bases, and 16 bases separated the two germline ends. CDR1 and CDR2 from the germline V gene are DFQATT and SNEGSKA (reference sequence).